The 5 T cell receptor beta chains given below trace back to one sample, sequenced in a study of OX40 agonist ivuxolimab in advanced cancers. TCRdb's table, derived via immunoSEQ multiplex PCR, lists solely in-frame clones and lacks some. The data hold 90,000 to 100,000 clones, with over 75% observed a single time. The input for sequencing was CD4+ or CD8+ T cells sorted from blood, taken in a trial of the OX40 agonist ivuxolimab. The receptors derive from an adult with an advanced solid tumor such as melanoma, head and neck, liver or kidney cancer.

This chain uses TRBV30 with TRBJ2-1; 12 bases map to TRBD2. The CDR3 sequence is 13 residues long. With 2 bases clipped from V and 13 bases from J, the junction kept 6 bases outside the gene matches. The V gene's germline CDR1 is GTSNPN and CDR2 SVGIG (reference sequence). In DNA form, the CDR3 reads TGTGCCTGGAGTTTAACGACTAGCGGGAGTCAGTTCTTC. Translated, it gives CAWSLTTSGSQFF. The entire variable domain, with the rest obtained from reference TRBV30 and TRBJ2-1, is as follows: SQTIHQWPATLVQPVGSPLSLECTVEGTSNPNLYWYRQAAGRGLQLLFYSVGIGQISSEVPQNLSASRPQDRQFILSSKKLLLSDSGFYLCAWSLTTSGSQFFGPGTRLTVL.

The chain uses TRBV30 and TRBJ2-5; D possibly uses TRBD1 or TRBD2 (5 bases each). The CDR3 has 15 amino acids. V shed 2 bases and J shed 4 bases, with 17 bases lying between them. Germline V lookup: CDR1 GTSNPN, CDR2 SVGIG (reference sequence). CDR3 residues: CAWSFGTVTVETQYF. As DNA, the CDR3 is TGTGCCTGGAGTTTCGGGACGGTTACTGTAGAGACCCAGTACTTC.

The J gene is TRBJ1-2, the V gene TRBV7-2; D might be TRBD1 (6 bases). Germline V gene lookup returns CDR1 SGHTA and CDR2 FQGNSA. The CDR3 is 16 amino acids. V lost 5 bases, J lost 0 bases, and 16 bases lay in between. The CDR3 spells CASSTQGGIANYGYTF. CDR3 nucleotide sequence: TGTGCCAGCAGCACACAAGGGGGGATAGCTAACTATGGCTACACCTTC.

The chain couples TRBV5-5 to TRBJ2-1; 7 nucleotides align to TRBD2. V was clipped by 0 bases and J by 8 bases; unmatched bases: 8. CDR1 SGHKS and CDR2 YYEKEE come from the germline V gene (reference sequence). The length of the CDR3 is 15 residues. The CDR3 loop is CASSLVREWVDEQFF. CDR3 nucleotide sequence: TGTGCCAGCAGCTTGGTGCGGGAGTGGGTTGATGAGCAGTTCTTC.

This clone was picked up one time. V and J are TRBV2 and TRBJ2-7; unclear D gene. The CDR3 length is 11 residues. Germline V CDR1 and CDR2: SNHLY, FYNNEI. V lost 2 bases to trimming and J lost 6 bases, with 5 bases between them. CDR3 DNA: TGTGCCAGCAGTGAAAGAGGCGAGCAGTACTTC. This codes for CASSERGEQYF.